This is a list of T cell receptor beta chains from one sample in a study of human T cells and chemical hapten exposure. TCRdb re-analysed the RACE reads in MiXCR, keeping a single row per CDR3 protein. The sample records 250,000 or so distinct CDR3 sequences, 7.7% being singletons. The sequenced sample was whole blood, obtained in connection with sensitization to the hapten diphenylcyclopropenone (DPC). The receptors derive from a man younger than 35 with alopecia areata. Some clones in this sample may be carry-over from other donors' samples. The CDR3 runs from the conserved cysteine through the conserved F or W. The order of the fields is V gene, J gene, CDR3 protein.

TRBV4-1,TRBJ1-5,CASSQESGVKGQPQHF
TRBV6-4,TRBJ1-1,CASSDPATGGAFF
TRBV5-1,TRBJ2-1,CASTPLGGGGDNEQFF
TRBV20-1,TRBJ2-3,CSATPGQLSTDTQYF
TRBV20-1,TRBJ2-3,CSAIVGGDTQYF
TRBV6-5,TRBJ2-2,CASSYVAGELFF
TRBV28,TRBJ2-4,CASSPPRVGYNIQYF
TRBV6-2/TRBV6-3,TRBJ2-3,CATIRGEVGRDTQYF
TRBV11-1,TRBJ2-1,CASSLNRVNEQFF
TRBV20-1,TRBJ1-2,CSARGEAYGYTF
TRBV11-2,TRBJ1-1,CASSLVRLGDRTNTEAFF
TRBV13,TRBJ2-3,CASSLSGHTDTQYF
TRBV6-2/TRBV6-3,TRBJ2-7,CASSNRDSPYEQYF
TRBV6-5,TRBJ1-1,CASSTGRGQEAFF